The clone carrying this T cell receptor beta chain was seen repeatedly, ten times or more. Its antigen remains unknown. This specimen comes from a study of response to subunit inactivated influenza vaccine. The CDR3 is 19 amino acids. Germline V gene data show CDR1 as LGHDT and CDR2 as YNNKEL (reference sequence). Trimming left V 0 bases short and J 0 bases short, with 15 bases between. Broader study findings: Authors suggested seasonal influenza vaccinations each recruit few new T cells.

Each CDR3 protein is one row after TCRdb ran MiXCR on the RT-PCR reads. The profile covers 490,000 or so distinct CDR3 sequences, with 7.5% to 8.5% appearing a single time and over 10% taken by the ten largest. The receptor was derived from a man aged 50 to 69 who received an inactivated influenza vaccine. The genes are TRBV3-1 and TRBJ1-6; D not certain. Sequencing used PBMCs from blood, obtained around 25 months after vaccination. CDR3 coding DNA: TGTGCCAGCAGCCAAGATCTCGTCAGTTCGAGCTCCTATAATTCACCCCTCCACTTT. Translated, it gives CASSQDLVSSSSYNSPLHF.